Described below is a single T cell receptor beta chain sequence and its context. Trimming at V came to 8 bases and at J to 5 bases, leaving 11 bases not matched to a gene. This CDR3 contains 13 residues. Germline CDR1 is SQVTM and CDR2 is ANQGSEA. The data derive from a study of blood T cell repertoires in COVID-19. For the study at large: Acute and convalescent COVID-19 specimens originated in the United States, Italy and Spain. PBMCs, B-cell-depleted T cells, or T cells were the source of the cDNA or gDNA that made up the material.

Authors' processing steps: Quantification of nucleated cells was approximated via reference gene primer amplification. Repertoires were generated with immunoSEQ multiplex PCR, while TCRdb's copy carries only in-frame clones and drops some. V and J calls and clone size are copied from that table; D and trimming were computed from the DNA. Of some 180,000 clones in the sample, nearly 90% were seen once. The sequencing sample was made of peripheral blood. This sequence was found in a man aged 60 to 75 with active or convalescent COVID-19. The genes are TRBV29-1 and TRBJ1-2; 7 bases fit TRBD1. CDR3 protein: CSSRTGLSYGYTF. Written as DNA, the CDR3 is TGCAGCTCCCGGACAGGATTAAGTTATGGCTACACCTTC.